This TCR beta chain appears in the sequencing data of a study of T cell responses to AZD1222 COVID-19 vaccine. Findings of the study overall: A mostly white British donor set with more females was recruited, and clonal diversity was possibly underestimated.

The assay was immunoSEQ multiplex PCR, and TCRdb's table has in-frame clones only and misses some. In the table there are approximately 200,000 clones, about nine tenths of which are singletons. For this clone: As yet, its antigen is unknown.

The ends lost 7 bases at V and 5 bases at J; junction bases unmatched: 6. Germline CDR1 MNHEY, CDR2 SVGAGI. This CDR3 spans 14 amino acids. The chain is built from TRBV6-5 and TRBJ1-5; 9 nucleotides line up with TRBD1. Specimen: peripheral blood, collected 28 days after the second AZD1222 dose. The sequence was collected from an adult who received the AZD1222 COVID-19 vaccine. The CDR3 DNA reads as TGTGCCAGCACTACCGGGACAGGGTATCAGCCCCAGCATTTT. Amino acid sequence: CASTTGTGYQPQHF.